Given below is one TCR beta chain in context. Its antigen is not yet known. Being one base from a much bigger clone, this may be a read error. This sample is drawn from a study of read filtering for tumor transcriptome and immune sequencing (dated by TCRdb to about 2020). About the study as a whole: Of the patients in the cohort, around 18 were male and around 14 were female, and their mean age was around 66 years, with a range of about 40 to 85. Under revised international staging, about eight patients fell into R-ISS I, more than 15 into R-ISS II and six or seven into R-ISS III. Whole-transcriptome libraries were prepared with the TruSeq RNA Access Library Prep Kit after DNase treatment. Per sample, about 4 to 10.27 million TCR-region mapped reads were obtained with IR-seq, compared with only 85 to 1273 with RNA-seq. TCR repertoires obtained by targeted immune repertoire sequencing and by bulk whole-transcriptome sequencing performed on the same bone marrow samples were compared. As a main aim, a read-filtering strategy for immune repertoire data was addressed, with the specific question being whether clonotypes supported by a single read should be removed.

Starting from roughly 370 ng RNA, TCR libraries were constructed with the Immunoverse kit using molecular barcoded adaptors that cover the alpha/delta and beta/gamma chains. TCR library preparation used the same RNA that went into transcriptome sequencing. An Illumina HiSeq 4000 with 2 x 150 cycles was used to sequence the TCR libraries. Per the source publication's procedure: MiXCR aligned TCR reads to human V, D, J and C references and assembled the aligned reads into CDR3 clonotypes, with quality filtering and error correction included. The tcR package in R was used for analysis of clonotype counts and gene usage diversity. For inspection of raw mapping reads, RNA-seq reads were mapped by STAR aligner version 2.5.3a onto GRCh37 of the human genome. To test how sequencing depth affects detected clonotypes, IR-seq fastq files were randomly downsampled with Seqtk 1.3. TCRdb trimmed the raw reads at Q25, called clones with MiXCR and kept productive beta chains. Rows matching on CDR3 protein sequence are summarized as one entry with the most common DNA and genes. TCRdb, not the authors, supplied the V and J calls. The sample yields 37,000 or so distinct CDR3 sequences; about 13% were counted once. In total, the top ten clones hold less than 40% of the sample.

What the study reported, not specific to this receptor: When single-read clonotypes were removed, the proportions of shared clonotypes in IR-seq and RNA-seq correlated more strongly. Single-read clonotypes made up roughly 82% of clonotypes but only approximately 3.2% of total reads in IR-seq, compared with approximately 75% of clonotypes and roughly 45% of reads in RNA-seq. The sorted CD138-negative fraction was not purified T cells but a mixed bone marrow immune population. Compared with RNA-seq, IR-seq captured clonotypes at much greater depth and more reliably, and a smaller IR-seq throughput was enough to identify most of the shared clonotypes.

Every patient had bone marrow sampled at the time of active disease. Isolation of bone marrow mononuclear cells was performed by Ficoll-Hypaque density gradient centrifugation. To remove myeloma plasma cells, the cells were labeled with CD138 magnetic microbeads on a MACS separator, and CD138-negative cells were then collected by negative selection. Purity of the isolated cells was checked by flow cytometry on an Attune NxT using CD138 antibodies. TRIzol reagent was used to extract total RNA, which was then quantified with a NanoDrop spectrophotometer. Paired RNA-seq and IR-seq were performed on the CD138-negative bone marrow sample of each patient. The CDR3 runs 15 residues from the cysteine to the phenylalanine. Only the CDR3 DNA is retained, 45 bases long and in frame from the first base.

The chain is made from TRBV12-3 or TRBV12-4 and TRBJ2-1; 10 nucleotides in the junction match TRBD1. The sequenced sample consisted of a population of CD138-negative cells sorted from bone marrow. Sample cell subset or site, as interpreted from the label and publication: bone marrow mononuclear cells depleted of CD138+ plasma/myeloma cells by negative magnetic selection. This TCR derives from a donor at least 40 years old with multiple myeloma. The sequenced DNA: TGTGCCAGTATTGACAGGGGGCGAATCTACAATGTGCAGTTCTTC. This codes for CASIDRGRIYNVQFF.